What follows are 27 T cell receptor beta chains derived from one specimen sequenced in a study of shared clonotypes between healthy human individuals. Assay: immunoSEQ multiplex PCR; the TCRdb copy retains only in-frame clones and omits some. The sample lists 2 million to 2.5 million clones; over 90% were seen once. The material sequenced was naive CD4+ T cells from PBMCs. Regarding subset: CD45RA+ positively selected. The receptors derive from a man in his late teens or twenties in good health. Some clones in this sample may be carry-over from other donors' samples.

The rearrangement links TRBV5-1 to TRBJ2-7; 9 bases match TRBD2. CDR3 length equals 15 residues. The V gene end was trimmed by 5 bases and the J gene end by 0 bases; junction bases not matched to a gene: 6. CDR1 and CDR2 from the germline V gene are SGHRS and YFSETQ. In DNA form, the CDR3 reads TGCGCCAGCAGGCGACTAGCGGTGAGCTCCTACGAGCAGTACTTC. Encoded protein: CASRRLAVSSYEQYF.

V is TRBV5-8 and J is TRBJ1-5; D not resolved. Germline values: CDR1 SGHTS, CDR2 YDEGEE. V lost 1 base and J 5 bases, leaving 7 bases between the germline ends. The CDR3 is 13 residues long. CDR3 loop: CASSLFRDQPQHF. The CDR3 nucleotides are TGTGCCAGCAGCTTGTTCCGCGATCAGCCCCAGCATTTT.

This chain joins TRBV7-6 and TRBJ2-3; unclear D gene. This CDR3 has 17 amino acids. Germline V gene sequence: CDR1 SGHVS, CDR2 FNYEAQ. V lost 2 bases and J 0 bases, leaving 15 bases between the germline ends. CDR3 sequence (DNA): TGTGCCAGCAGCTTACAACCGGGTACTTCTAGCACAGATACGCAGTATTTT. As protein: CASSLQPGTSSTDTQYF.

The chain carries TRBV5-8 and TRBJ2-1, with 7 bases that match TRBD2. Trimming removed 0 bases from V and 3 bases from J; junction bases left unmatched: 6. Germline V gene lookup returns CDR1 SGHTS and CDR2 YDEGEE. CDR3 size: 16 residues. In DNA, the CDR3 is TGTGCCAGCAGCTTGGTCTCGGGAGGTCACTACAATGAGCAGTTCTTC. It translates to CASSLVSGGHYNEQFF.

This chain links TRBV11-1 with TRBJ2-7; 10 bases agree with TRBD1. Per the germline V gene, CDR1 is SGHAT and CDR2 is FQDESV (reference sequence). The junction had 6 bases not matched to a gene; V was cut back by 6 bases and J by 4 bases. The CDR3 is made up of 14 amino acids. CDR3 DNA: TGTGCCAGCAGACTCGGACAGGGGGTGTACGAGCAGTACTTC. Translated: CASRLGQGVYEQYF.

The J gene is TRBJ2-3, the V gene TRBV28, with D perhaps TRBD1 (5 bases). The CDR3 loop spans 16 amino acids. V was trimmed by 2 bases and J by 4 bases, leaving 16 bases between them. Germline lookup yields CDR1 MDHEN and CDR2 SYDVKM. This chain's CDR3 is CASSLMGQGGADTQYF. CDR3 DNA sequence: TGTGCCAGCAGTTTAATGGGGCAGGGCGGTGCAGATACGCAGTATTTT.

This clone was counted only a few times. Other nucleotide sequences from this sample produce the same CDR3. For the CDR3, the DNA is TGTGCCAGCAGCTCGGGACCGAACACTGAAGCTTTCTTT. It is translated as CASSSGPNTEAFF. V is TRBV7-6 and J is TRBJ1-1, with D maybe TRBD1 (5 bases). Trimming stripped 4 bases from V and 1 base from J, with 7 bases between. This CDR3 is 13 amino acids long. CDR1 and CDR2 (germline): SGHVS, FNYEAQ.

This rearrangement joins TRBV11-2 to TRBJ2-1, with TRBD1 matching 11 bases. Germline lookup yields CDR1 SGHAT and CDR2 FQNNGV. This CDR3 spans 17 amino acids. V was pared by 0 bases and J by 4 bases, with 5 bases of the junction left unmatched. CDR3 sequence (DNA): TGTGCCAGCAGCTTAGATAGGGACAGGGGGAATTACAATGAGCAGTTCTTC. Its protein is CASSLDRDRGNYNEQFF. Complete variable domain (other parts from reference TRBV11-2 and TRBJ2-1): EAGVAQSPRYKIIEKRQSVAFWCNPISGHATLYWYQQILGQGPKLLIQFQNNGVVDDSQLPKDRFSAERLKGVDSTLKIQPAKLEDSAVYLCASSLDRDRGNYNEQFFGPGTRLTVL.

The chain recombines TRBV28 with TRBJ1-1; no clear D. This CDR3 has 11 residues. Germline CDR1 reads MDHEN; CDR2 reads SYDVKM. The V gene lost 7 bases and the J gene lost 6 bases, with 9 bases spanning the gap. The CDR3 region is CASIRASEAFF. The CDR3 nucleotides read TGTGCCAGCATCCGGGCTTCTGAAGCTTTCTTT.

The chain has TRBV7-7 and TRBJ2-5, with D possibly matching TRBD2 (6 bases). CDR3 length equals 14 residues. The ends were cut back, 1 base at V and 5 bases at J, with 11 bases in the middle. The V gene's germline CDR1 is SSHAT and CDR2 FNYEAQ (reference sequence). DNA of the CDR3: TGTGCCAGCAGCTTAGAACTAGCAGCGGAGACCCAGTACTTC. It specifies CASSLELAAETQYF.

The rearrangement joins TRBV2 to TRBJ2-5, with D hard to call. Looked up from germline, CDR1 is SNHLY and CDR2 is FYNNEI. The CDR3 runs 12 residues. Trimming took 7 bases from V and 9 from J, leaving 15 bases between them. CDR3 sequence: CASMSLPESQYF. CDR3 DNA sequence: TGTGCCAGCATGTCTCTCCCCGAGTCCCAGTACTTC.

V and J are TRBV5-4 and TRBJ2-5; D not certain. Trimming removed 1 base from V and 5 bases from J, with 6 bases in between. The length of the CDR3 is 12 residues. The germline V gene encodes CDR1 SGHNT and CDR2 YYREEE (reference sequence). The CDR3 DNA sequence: TGTGCCAGCAGCTTGCGGCCGGAGACCCAGTACTTC. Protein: CASSLRPETQYF.

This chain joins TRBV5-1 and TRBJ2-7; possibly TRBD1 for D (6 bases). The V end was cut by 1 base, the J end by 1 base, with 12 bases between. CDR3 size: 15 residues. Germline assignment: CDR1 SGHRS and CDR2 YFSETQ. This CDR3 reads CASSLWAGESYEQYF. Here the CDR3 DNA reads TGCGCCAGCAGCTTGTGGGCAGGGGAATCCTACGAGCAGTACTTC.

Here the CDR3 reads CASSSRDRRTEAFF. CDR3 sequence (DNA): TGTGCCAGCTCATCTCGGGACAGGCGCACTGAAGCTTTCTTT. The J gene is TRBJ1-1, the V gene TRBV18; TRBD1 matches 8 bases. Germline trimming cut 5 bases from V and 4 bases from J; bases unmatched to any gene: 6. The CDR3 sequence is 14 residues long. Germline V lookup: CDR1 KGHSH, CDR2 LQKENI.

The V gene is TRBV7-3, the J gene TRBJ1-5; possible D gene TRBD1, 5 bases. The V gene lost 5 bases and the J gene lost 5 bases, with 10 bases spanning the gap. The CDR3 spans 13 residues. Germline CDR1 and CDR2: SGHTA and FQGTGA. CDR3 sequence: CASSPGTDQPQHF. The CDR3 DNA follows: TGTGCCAGCAGCCCCGGGACCGATCAGCCCCAGCATTTT.

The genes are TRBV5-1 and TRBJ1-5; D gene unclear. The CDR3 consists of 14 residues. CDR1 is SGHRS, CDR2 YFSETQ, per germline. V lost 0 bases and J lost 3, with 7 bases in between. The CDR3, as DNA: TGCGCCAGCAGCTTGGGGCAGTTCAATCAGCCCCAGCATTTT. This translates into CASSLGQFNQPQHF.

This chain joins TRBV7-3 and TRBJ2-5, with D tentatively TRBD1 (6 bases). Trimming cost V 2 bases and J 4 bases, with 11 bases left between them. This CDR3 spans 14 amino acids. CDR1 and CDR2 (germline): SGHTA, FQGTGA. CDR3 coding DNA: TGTGCCAGCAGCTTATTCGGCAGGGGAGAGACCCAGTACTTC. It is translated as CASSLFGRGETQYF.

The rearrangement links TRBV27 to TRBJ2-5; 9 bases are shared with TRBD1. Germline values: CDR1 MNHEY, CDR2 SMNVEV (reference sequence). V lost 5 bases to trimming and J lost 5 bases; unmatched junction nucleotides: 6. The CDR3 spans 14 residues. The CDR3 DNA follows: TGTGCCAGCAGTATTACAGGGGGCACTGAGACCCAGTACTTC. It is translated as CASSITGGTETQYF.

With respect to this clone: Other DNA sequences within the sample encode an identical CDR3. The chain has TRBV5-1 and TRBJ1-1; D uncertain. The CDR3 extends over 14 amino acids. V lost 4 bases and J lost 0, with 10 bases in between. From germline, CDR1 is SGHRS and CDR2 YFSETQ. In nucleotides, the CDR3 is TGCGCCAGCAGCCCCGGCGGCCTGAACACTGAAGCTTTCTTT. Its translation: CASSPGGLNTEAFF.

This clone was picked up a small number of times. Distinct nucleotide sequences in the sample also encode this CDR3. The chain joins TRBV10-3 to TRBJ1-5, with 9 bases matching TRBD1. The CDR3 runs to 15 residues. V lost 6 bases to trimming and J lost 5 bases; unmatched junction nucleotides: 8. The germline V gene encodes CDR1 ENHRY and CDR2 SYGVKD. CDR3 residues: CAISNPGQGDQPQHF. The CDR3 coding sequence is TGTGCCATCAGCAACCCGGGACAGGGAGATCAGCCCCAGCATTTT.

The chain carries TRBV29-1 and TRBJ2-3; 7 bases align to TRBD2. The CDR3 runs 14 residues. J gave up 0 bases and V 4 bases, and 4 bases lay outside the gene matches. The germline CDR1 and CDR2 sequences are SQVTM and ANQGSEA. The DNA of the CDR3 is TGCAGCGTTGGAGCGGGACCTAGCACAGATACGCAGTATTTT. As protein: CSVGAGPSTDTQYF.

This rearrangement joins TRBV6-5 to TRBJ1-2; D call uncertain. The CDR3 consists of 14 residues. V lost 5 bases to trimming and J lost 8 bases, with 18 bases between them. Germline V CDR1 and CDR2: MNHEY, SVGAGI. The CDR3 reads CASSPRVLSGGYTF. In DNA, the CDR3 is TGTGCCAGCAGTCCCAGAGTACTATCGGGGGGCTACACCTTC.

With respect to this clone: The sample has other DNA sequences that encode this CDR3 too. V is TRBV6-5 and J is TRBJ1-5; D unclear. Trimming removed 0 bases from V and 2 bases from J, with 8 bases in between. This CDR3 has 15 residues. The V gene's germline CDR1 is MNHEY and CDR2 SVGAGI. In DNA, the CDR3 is TGTGCCAGCAGTTACTCGCGGCAGGGCAATCAGCCCCAGCATTTT. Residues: CASSYSRQGNQPQHF.

The CDR3 coding sequence is TGTGCCAGCAGCCGAGGGCGGGTTATGGTGGCCGGGGAGCTGTTTTTT. This encodes CASSRGRVMVAGELFF. V and J are TRBV5-4 and TRBJ2-2; a possible D gene is TRBD2 (5 bases). Germline V gene sequence: CDR1 SGHNT, CDR2 YYREEE (reference sequence). The CDR3 runs 16 residues. The V gene lost 4 bases and the J gene lost 6 bases, with 19 bases spanning the gap. Complete variable domain (other parts from reference TRBV5-4 and TRBJ2-2): ETGVTQSPTHLIKTRGQQVTLRCSSQSGHNTVSWYQQALGQGPQFIFQYYREEENGRGNFPPRFSGLQFPNYSSELNVNALELDDSALYLCASSRGRVMVAGELFFGEGSRLTVL.

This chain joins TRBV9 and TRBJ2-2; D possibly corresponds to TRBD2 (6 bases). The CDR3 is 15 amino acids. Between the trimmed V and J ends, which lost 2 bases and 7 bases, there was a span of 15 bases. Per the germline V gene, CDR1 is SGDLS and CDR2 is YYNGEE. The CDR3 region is CASSVDGRRDGELFF. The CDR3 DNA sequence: TGTGCCAGCAGCGTCGACGGGAGACGAGACGGGGAGCTGTTTTTT. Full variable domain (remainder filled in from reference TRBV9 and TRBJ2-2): DSGVTQTPKHLITATGQRVTLRCSPRSGDLSVYWYQQSLDQGLQFLIQYYNGEERAKGNILERFSAQQFPDLHSELNLSSLELGDSALYFCASSVDGRRDGELFFGEGSRLTVL.

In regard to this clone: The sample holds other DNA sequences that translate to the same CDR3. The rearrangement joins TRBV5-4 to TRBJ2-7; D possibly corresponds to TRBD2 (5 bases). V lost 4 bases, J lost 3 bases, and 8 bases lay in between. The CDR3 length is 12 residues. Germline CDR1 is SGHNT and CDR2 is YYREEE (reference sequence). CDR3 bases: TGTGCCAGCAGCCTCCGGGGCTACGAGCAGTACTTC. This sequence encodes CASSLRGYEQYF.

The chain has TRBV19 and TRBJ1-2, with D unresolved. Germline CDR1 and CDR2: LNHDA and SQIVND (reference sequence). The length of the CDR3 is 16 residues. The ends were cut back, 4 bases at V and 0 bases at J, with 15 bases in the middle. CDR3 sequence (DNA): TGTGCCAGTAGTAGTGGGCAGCGGTACTCTAACTATGGCTACACCTTC. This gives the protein CASSSGQRYSNYGYTF.